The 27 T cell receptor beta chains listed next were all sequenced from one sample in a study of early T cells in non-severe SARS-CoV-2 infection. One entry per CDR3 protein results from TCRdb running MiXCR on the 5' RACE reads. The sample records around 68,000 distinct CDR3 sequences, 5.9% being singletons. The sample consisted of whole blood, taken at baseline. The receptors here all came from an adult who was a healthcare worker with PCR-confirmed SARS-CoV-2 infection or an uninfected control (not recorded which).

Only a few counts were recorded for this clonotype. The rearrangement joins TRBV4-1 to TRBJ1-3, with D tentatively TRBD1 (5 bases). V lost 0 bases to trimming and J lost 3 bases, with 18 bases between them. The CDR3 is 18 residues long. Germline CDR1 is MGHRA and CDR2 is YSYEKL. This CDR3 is CASSQDQWAGQSGNTIYF. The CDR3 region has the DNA TGCGCCAGCAGCCAAGATCAATGGGCAGGGCAAAGTGGAAACACCATATATTTT.

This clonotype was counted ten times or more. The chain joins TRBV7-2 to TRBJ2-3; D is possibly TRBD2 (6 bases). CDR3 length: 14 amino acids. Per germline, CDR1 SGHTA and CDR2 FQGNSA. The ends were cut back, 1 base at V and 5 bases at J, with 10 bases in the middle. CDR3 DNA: TGTGCCAGCAGCTTAGTCAGAGCGGGAGATACGCAGTATTTT. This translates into CASSLVRAGDTQYF. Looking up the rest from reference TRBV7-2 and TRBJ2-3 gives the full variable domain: GAGVSQSPSNKVTEKGKDVELRCDPISGHTALYWYRQSLGQGLEFLIYFQGNSAPDKSGLPSDRFSAERTGGSVSTLTIQRTQQEDSAVYLCASSLVRAGDTQYFGPGTRLTVL.

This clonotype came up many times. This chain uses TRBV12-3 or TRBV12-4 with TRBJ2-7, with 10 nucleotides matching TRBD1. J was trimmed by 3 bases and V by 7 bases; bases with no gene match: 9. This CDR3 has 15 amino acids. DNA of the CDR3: TGTGCCAGCACCCCTTCCGGGACAGGGGTCTACGAGCAGTACTTC. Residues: CASTPSGTGVYEQYF.

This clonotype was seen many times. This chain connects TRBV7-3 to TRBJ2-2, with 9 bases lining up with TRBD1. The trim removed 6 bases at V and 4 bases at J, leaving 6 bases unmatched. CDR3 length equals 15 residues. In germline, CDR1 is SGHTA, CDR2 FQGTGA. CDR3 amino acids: CASSPGTGRTGELFF. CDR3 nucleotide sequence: TGTGCCAGCAGTCCCGGGACAGGGCGCACCGGGGAGCTGTTTTTT. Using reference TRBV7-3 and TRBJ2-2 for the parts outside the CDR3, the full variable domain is GAGVSQTPSNKVTEKGKYVELRCDPISGHTALYWYRQSLGQGPEFLIYFQGTGAADDSGLPNDRFFAVRPEGSVSTLKIQRTERGDSAVYLCASSPGTGRTGELFFGEGSRLTVL.

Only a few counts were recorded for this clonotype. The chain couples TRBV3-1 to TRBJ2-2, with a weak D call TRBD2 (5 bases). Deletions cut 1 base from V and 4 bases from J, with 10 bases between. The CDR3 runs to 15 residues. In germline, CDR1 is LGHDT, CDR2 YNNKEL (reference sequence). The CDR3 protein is CASSQAGMGTGELFF. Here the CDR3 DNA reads TGTGCCAGCAGCCAAGCCGGGATGGGCACCGGGGAGCTGTTTTTT.

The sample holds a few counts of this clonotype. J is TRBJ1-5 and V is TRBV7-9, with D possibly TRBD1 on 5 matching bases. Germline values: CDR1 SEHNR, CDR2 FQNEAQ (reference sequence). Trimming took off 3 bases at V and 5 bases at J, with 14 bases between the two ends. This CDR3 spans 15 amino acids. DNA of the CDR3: TGTGCCAGCAGCTTCAGCGTGGAGGGACATCAGCCCCAGCATTTT. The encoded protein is CASSFSVEGHQPQHF.

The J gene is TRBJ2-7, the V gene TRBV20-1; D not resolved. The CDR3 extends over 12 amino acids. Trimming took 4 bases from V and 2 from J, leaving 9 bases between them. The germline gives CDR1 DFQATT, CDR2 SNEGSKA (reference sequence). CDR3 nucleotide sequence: TGCAGTGCTAACGGCAGAACCTACGAGCAGTACTTC. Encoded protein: CSANGRTYEQYF.

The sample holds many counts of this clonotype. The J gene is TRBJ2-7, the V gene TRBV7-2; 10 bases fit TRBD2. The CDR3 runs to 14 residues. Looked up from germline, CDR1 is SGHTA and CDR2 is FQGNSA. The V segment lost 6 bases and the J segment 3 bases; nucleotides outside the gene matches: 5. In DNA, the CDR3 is TGTGCCAGCAGATCGAGCGGGAGGGACTACGAGCAGTACTTC. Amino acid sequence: CASRSSGRDYEQYF.

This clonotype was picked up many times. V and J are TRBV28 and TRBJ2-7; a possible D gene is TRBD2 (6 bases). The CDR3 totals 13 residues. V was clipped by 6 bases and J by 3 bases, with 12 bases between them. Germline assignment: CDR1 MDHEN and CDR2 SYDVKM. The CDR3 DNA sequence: TGTGCCAGCAGGGAGGGACGGAGCTACGAGCAGTACTTC. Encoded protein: CASREGRSYEQYF.

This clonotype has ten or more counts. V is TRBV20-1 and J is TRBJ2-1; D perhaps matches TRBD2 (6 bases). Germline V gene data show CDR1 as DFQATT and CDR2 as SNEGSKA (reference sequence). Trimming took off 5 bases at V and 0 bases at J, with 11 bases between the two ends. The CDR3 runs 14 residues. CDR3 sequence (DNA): TGCAGTGCTCCAAGCGGGTTCTCCTACAATGAGCAGTTCTTC. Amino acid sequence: CSAPSGFSYNEQFF.

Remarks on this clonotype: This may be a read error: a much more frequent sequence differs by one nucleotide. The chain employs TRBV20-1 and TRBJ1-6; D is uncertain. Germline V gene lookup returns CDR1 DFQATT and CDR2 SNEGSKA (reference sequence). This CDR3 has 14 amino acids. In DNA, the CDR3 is TGCAGTGCGCCAAGCCTACCAGACATCTCACCCCCCCACTTT. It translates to CSAPSLPDISPPHF.

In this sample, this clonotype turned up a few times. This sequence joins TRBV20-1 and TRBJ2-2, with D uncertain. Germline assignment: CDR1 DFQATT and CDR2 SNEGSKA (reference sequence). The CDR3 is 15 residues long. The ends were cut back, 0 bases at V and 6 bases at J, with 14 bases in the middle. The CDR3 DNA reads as TGCAGTGCTAGAGATAGCAGGAGTTCTTCCGGGGAGCTGTTTTTT. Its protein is CSARDSRSSSGELFF.

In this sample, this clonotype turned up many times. The CDR3 DNA follows: TGCGCCAGCAGCTTGACAGGGGCGGGAGCTGAAGCTTTCTTT. Translating gives CASSLTGAGAEAFF. The chain links TRBV5-1 to TRBJ1-1; 7 nucleotides match TRBD1. This CDR3 comprises 14 residues. Germline V lookup: CDR1 SGHRS, CDR2 YFSETQ. The V and J ends lost 1 base and 6 bases, in that order; junction bases with no gene match: 6.

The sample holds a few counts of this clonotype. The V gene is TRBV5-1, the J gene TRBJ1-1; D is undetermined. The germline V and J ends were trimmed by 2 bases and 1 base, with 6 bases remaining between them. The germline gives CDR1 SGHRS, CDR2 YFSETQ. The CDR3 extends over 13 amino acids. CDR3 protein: CASSLLPNTEAFF. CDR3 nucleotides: TGCGCCAGCAGCTTATTACCGAACACTGAAGCTTTCTTT.

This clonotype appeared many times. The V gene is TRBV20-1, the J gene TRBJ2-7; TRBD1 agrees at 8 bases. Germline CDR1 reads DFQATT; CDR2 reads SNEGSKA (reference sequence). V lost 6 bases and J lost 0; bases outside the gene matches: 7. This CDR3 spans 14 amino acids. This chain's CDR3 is CSASGQETSYEQYF. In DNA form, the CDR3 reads TGCAGTGCCTCGGGACAGGAGACCTCCTACGAGCAGTACTTC.

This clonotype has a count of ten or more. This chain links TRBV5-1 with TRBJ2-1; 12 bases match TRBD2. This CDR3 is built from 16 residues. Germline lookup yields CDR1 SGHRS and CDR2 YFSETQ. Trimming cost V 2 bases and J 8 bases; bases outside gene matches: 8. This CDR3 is CASSLERLAGVDEQFF. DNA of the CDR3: TGCGCCAGCAGCTTAGAGCGACTAGCGGGAGTAGATGAGCAGTTCTTC.

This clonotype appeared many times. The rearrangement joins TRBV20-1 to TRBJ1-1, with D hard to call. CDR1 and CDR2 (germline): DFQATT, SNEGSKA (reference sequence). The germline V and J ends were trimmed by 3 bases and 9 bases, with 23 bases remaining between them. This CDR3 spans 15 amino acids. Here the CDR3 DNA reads TGCAGTGCTAGCCTTGTGGTCGCAGAATTTTCTCAAGCTTTCTTT. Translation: CSASLVVAEFSQAFF.

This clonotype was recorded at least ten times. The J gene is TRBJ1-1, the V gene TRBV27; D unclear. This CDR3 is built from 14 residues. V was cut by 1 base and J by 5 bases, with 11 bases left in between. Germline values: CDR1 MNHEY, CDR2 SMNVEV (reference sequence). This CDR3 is CASSLWAGGTEAFF. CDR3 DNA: TGTGCCAGCAGTTTATGGGCGGGCGGTACTGAAGCTTTCTTT.

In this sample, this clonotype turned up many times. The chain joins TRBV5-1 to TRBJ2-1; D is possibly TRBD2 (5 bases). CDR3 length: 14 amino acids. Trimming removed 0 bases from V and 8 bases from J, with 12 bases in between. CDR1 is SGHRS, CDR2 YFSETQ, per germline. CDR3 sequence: CASSLGGSVDEQFF. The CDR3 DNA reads TGCGCCAGCAGCTTGGGTGGGAGTGTTGATGAGCAGTTCTTC.

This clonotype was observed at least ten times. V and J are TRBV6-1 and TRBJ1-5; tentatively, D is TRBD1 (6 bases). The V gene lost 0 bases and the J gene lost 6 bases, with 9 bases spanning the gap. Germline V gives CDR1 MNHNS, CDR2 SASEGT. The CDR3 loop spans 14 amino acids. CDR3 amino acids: CASSEAQGIQPQHF. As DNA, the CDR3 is TGTGCCAGCAGTGAAGCGCAGGGGATTCAGCCCCAGCATTTT.

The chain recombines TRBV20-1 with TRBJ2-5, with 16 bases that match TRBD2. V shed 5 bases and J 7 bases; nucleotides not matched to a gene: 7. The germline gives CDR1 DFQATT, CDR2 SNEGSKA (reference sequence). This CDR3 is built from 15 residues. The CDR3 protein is CSAGTSGRAFGTQYF. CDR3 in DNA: TGCAGTGCTGGGACTAGCGGGAGGGCCTTTGGGACCCAGTACTTC.

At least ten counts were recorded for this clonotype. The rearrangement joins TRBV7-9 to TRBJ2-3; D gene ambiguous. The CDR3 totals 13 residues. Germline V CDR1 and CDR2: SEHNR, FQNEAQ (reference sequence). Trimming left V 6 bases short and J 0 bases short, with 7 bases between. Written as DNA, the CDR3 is TGTGCCAGCAGGGGCTGGAGCACAGATACGCAGTATTTT. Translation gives CASRGWSTDTQYF.

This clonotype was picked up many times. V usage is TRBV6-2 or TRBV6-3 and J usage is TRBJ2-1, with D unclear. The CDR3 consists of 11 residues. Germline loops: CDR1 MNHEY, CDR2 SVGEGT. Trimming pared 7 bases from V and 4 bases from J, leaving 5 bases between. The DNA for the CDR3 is TGTGCCAGCACCCGATACAATGAGCAGTTCTTC. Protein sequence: CASTRYNEQFF.

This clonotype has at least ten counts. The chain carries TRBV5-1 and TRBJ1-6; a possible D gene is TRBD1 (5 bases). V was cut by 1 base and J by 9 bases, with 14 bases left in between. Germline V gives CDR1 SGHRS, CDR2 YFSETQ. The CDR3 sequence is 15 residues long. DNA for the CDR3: TGCGCCAGCAGCTTGACGCGCAGGGTTGGTTCACCCCTCCACTTT. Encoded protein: CASSLTRRVGSPLHF.

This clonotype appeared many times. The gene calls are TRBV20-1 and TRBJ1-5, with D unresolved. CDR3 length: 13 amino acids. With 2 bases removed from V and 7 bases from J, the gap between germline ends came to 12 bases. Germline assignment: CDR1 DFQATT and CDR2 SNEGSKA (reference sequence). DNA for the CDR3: TGCAGTGCTAGACCCGTAGGGAACCAGCCCCAGCATTTT. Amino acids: CSARPVGNQPQHF.

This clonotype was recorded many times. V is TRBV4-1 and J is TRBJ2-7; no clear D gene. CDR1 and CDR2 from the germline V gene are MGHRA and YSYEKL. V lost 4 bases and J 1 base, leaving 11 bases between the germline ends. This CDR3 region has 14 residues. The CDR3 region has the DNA TGCGCCAGCAGCCCACGATCAGGTTCCTACGAGCAGTACTTC. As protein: CASSPRSGSYEQYF.

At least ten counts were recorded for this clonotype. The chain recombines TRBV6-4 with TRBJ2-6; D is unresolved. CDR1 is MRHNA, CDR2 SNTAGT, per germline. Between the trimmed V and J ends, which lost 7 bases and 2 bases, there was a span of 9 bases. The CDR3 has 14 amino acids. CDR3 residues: CASKSEPGANVLTF. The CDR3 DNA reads TGTGCCAGCAAATCGGAGCCTGGGGCCAACGTCCTGACTTTC.